A single sample gave rise to the 8 T cell receptor beta chains below, sequenced in a study of OX40 agonist ivuxolimab in advanced cancers. Here immunoSEQ multiplex PCR was the method, and the copy in TCRdb shows in-frame clones only, minus some. The data contain approximately 30,000 clones, about 92% of them singletons. This specimen was CD4+ or CD8+ T cells sorted from blood, taken in a trial of the OX40 agonist ivuxolimab. The receptors were gathered from an adult with an advanced solid tumor such as melanoma, head and neck, liver or kidney cancer.

The rearrangement links TRBV19 to TRBJ2-1; D might be TRBD1 (6 bases). V lost 10 bases and J 3 bases, leaving 22 bases between the germline ends. This CDR3 is 16 amino acids long. Germline CDR1 LNHDA, CDR2 SQIVND (reference sequence). The CDR3 coding sequence is TGTGCCACCTCCAGAATACAGGGCTTAGGCTACAATGAGCAGTTCTTC. Its protein product is CATSRIQGLGYNEQFF.

The CDR3 region is CASSLGGERAHVTQYF. The CDR3, as DNA: TGTGCCAGCAGCTTGGGGGGTGAGAGGGCCCATGTTACGCAGTATTTT. V and J are TRBV5-4 and TRBJ2-3; possibly TRBD2 for D (5 bases). The CDR3 contains 16 residues. V was pared by 0 bases and J by 8 bases, with 19 bases between. Germline CDR1 SGHNT, CDR2 YYREEE (reference sequence).

V gene TRBV5-1 combines with J gene TRBJ2-1; 11 bases line up with TRBD2. Germline loops: CDR1 SGHRS, CDR2 YFSETQ. The trim removed 3 bases at V and 4 bases at J, leaving 0 bases unmatched. The CDR3 is made up of 14 amino acids. Here the CDR3 reads CASSSSGGYNEQFF. CDR3 sequence (DNA): TGCGCCAGCAGCTCTAGCGGGGGGTACAATGAGCAGTTCTTC.

V usage is TRBV6-1 and J usage is TRBJ2-7, with D unresolved. The germline V gene has CDR1 MNHNS and CDR2 SASEGT. The CDR3 loop spans 11 amino acids. The V gene lost 10 bases and the J gene lost 3 bases, with 10 bases spanning the gap. The CDR3 reads CATQYFYEQYF. The CDR3 DNA is TGTGCCACGCAGTATTTCTACGAGCAGTACTTC.

The chain recombines TRBV7-2 with TRBJ2-2; 10 bases match TRBD2. J gave up 5 bases and V 5 bases, and 8 bases lay outside the gene matches. The CDR3 has 16 amino acids. From germline, CDR1 is SGHTA and CDR2 FQGNSA. CDR3 sequence (DNA): TGTGCCAGCAGCAGAAGCGGGGGGGCCAGGACCGGGGAGCTGTTTTTT. Protein: CASSRSGGARTGELFF.

This clone was recorded a few times. The chain combines TRBV19 with TRBJ1-5; TRBD1 matches at 9 bases. V gave up 4 bases and J gave up 7 bases; unmatched junction bases: 8. Germline V gives CDR1 LNHDA, CDR2 SQIVND (reference sequence). The CDR3 sequence is 15 residues long. The CDR3 loop reads CASSTQGQGSQPQHF. As DNA, the CDR3 is TGTGCCAGTAGTACCCAGGGACAGGGCAGCCAGCCCCAGCATTTT.

V is TRBV7-2 and J is TRBJ2-1; a weak D match, TRBD2 (6 bases). In germline, CDR1 is SGHTA, CDR2 FQGNSA. Trimming left V 7 bases short and J 3 bases short, with 7 bases between. The CDR3 is 12 amino acids. The CDR3: CASMEGYNEQFF. CDR3 bases: TGTGCCAGCATGGAGGGCTACAATGAGCAGTTCTTC.

The chain is built from TRBV28 and TRBJ1-2; no reliable D call. The CDR3 is made up of 16 amino acids. V shed 0 bases and J shed 8 bases, with 19 bases lying between them. Looked up from germline, CDR1 is MDHEN and CDR2 is SYDVKM. The CDR3 sequence: CASSLWRKSLGEGYTF. The CDR3, as DNA: TGTGCCAGCAGTTTATGGCGGAAAAGTCTTGGTGAGGGCTACACCTTC.